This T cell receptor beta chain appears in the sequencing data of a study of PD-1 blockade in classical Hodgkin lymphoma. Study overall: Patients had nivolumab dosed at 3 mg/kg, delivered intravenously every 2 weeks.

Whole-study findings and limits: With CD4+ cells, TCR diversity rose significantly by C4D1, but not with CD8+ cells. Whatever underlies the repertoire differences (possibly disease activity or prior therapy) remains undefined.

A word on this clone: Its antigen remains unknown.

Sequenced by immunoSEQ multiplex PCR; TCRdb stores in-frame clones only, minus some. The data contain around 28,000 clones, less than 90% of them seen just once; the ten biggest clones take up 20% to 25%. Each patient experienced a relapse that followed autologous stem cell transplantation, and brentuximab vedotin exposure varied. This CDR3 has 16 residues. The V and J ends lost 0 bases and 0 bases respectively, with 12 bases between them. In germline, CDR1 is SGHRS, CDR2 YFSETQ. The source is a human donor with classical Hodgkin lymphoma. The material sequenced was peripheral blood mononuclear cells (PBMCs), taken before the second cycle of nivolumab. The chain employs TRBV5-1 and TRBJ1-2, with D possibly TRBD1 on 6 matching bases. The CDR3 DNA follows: TGCGCCAGCAGCTTGGATCTCGGGGGCCCTAACTATGGCTACACCTTC. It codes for CASSLDLGGPNYGYTF. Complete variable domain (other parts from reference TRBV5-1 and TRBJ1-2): KAGVTQTPRYLIKTRGQQVTLSCSPISGHRSVSWYQQTPGQGLQFLFEYFSETQRNKGNFPGRFSGRQFSNSRSEMNVSTLELGDSALYLCASSLDLGGPNYGYTFGSGTRLTVV.